This is a list of T cell receptor beta chains from one sample in a study of blood T cell repertoires in COVID-19. Clones were read by immunoSEQ multiplex PCR, and TCRdb kept only the in-frame ones, dropping some. The table records about 87,000 clones, about four fifths of them present only once. The sequenced sample consisted of peripheral blood. The receptors here all came from a woman aged 70 to 79 with acute or convalescent COVID-19. Each CDR3 is given with its conserved first and last residue. D genes are given only for firm matches. The size field is filled for only some rows; it gives once, few, many or a size class.

v_gene	j_gene	d_gene	abundance	CDR3aa	CDR3nt
TRBV11-3	TRBJ2-1	TRBD2	.	CASELAGGTGEQFF	TGTGCCAGCGAACTAGCGGGGGGAACTGGTGAGCAGTTCTTC
TRBV28	TRBJ2-3	.	.	CASSSQVDGTQYF	TGTGCCAGCAGCTCTCAAGTAGATGGTACGCAGTATTTT
TRBV10-3	TRBJ2-7	TRBD1	.	CAISEDRDGDEQYF	TGTGCCATCAGTGAGGACAGGGATGGCGACGAGCAGTACTTC
TRBV7-9	TRBJ1-5	.	.	CASSPSQGGQPQHF	TGTGCCAGCAGCCCTTCCCAGGGAGGTCAGCCCCAGCATTTT
TRBV7-2	TRBJ2-3	TRBD2	.	CASSLVPTSGGYTDTQYF	TGTGCCAGCAGCTTAGTTCCCACTAGCGGGGGATACACAGATACGCAGTATTTT
TRBV27	TRBJ1-2	.	.	CASSLGRGRDMSYTF	TGTGCCAGCAGTTTGGGAAGGGGAAGGGATATGAGCTACACCTTC
TRBV13	TRBJ2-5	.	.	CASSGGGETQYF	TGTGCCAGTTCGGGGGGCGGAGAGACCCAGTACTTC
TRBV5-1	TRBJ1-6	.	.	CASSLVGGPNSPLHF	TGCGCCAGCAGCTTGGTCGGGGGTCCGAATTCACCCCTCCACTTT
TRBV5-4	TRBJ2-2	TRBD2	.	CASSLRGGGDGELFF	TGTGCCAGCAGCTTACGGGGGGGCGGAGATGGGGAGCTGTTTTTT
TRBV4-1	TRBJ2-2	.	.	CASSQSGLVNTGELFF	TGCGCCAGCAGCCAATCCGGACTGGTGAACACCGGGGAGCTGTTTTTT
TRBV29-1	TRBJ2-7	.	.	CSVAAGEQYF	TGCAGCGTTGCCGCAGGCGAGCAGTACTTC
TRBV19	TRBJ1-6	TRBD1	.	CASSYRGPDSPLHF	TGTGCCAGTAGTTACAGGGGCCCTGATTCACCCCTCCACTTT
TRBV15	TRBJ1-4	TRBD1	once	CATSSSQGDKFF	TGTGCCACCAGCAGTAGCCAGGGGGATAAGTTTTTT
TRBV5-1	TRBJ2-2	TRBD2	.	CASSLVASGARELFF	TGCGCCAGCAGCTTGGTCGCTAGCGGGGCCCGGGAGCTGTTTTTT
TRBV5-1	TRBJ1-1	TRBD1	few	CASSEPQGGNTEAFF	TGCGCCAGCAGCGAGCCGCAGGGGGGGAACACTGAAGCTTTCTTT